This entry concerns a single T cell receptor (beta chain). This clonotype appeared many times. What this receptor recognizes is not known. Base-call qualities are not available, and no considerably larger clone is one nucleotide away. The TCR beta CDR3 regions were amplified from RNA transcripts. The TCR CDR3 was subjected to a first round of RT-PCR using the HTBI primer set and the Qiagen OneStep RT-PCR kit. A second multiplex PCR round built the libraries, followed by size selection and purification. Sequencing of the libraries was done on an Illumina HiSeq2000 using paired-end 100 bp reads. In the source study's methods: SOAPnuke was used to process the raw data, with reads discarded if the reads contained adapters or uncalled bases, had a mean Phred below 15, or lacked an exact constant-primer or identifier match. COPE v1.2.5 was used to merge high-quality paired reads, and clonotypes were defined as unique nucleotide sequences. MiTCR v1.1 was used to align the clonotypes against IMGT TRBV, TRBD and TRBJ reference segments. The analysis included only V-J combinations with a frequency above 0.0001, which together covered roughly 99% of the repertoires. The TCS score was defined as F50 (clonal expansion) divided by E x V (chaos), with BLOSUM62-based TCRdist calculated between CDR3 peptides within each V-J. Welch's t-statistics and random forest reduced some 510 V-J features to around 14, which were used in a naive Bayes classifier (R e1071). TCRdb reworked the public reads: Q25 trimming with fastp, MiXCR clone assembly, productive beta chains retained. CDR3 protein duplicates are merged, each entry listing the most common genes and DNA. The V and J calls, along with clone size, are taken from TCRdb and not from the paper's own processing. The sample has 450,000 to 600,000 distinct CDR3 sequences on record, roughly 15% of them singletons. Approximately 15% of the sample belongs to the ten largest clones.

The sample belongs to a study of T cells in Graves' hyperthyroidism and ophthalmopathy (dated by TCRdb to between 2018 and 2021). General notes on the study: Peripheral blood samples were taken at the time of initial diagnosis, prior to any treatment. Prospective prediction of ophthalmopathy was tested in an independent validation cohort consisting of 18 hyperthyroidism patients and around 16 patients who later progressed to ophthalmopathy. According to the paper, TCR Vbeta CDR3 sequencing was carried out on over 130 peripheral blood samples, which came from over 40 ophthalmopathy, 75 to 80 hyperthyroidism and roughly 17 progressor patients. After sampling, hyperthyroidism patients received methimazole starting at 30 mg daily, and ophthalmopathy patients received high-dose intravenous methylprednisolone. To identify TCR V-J signatures that set the groups apart, the researchers used a discovery cohort of about a hundred patients, made up of under 50 with Graves' ophthalmopathy and about 60 with stable Graves' hyperthyroidism. In addition, the study compared T-cell repertoires in thyroid tissue and in blood from six Graves' hyperthyroidism patients. The 100 discovery patients were divided at random into training and test sets in a 7:3 ratio.

V gives up 1 base and J gives up 5 bases, and the segment between their germline ends measures 9 bases. CDR1 SGHTA and CDR2 FQGNSA are derived from the germline V gene. Taken from cysteine to phenylalanine, the CDR3 has 14 residues. Here the CDR3 DNA is all that survives: 42 bases in frame from base 1. Study-wide conclusions, independent of this receptor: A model built on a 13 V-J signature distinguished ophthalmopathy from stable hyperthyroidism, reaching 85% to 90% sensitivity and around 81% specificity in cross-validation and 80%/75% in testing. In validation, progression to ophthalmopathy was predicted by the model with nearly 71% sensitivity and under 85% specificity, a median of approximately 6.5 months before onset. Sample size was not statistically predetermined, and investigators were not blinded to group allocation. Blood samples also contained most of the expanded thyroid clonotypes (frequency above 0.001), which suggests that blood repertoires may reflect thyroid immune responses.

A patient counted as having stable Graves' hyperthyroidism if no progression to ophthalmopathy occurred over 18 months of follow-up. Hyperthyroidism patients were aged 18 to 65 years and newly diagnosed, with disease duration of less than 2 months. Exclusion was applied to patients with uncontrolled infections, other autoimmune diseases, pregnancy or lactation. Diagnoses were established on the basis of clinical symptoms, serum thyroxine and TRAb, thyroid ultrasound, and orbital computed tomography. PBMCs were separated from under 11 ml of fresh peripheral blood using Ficoll-Paque density gradient centrifugation. Trizol reagent was used to extract total RNA, and RNA quality was then checked on an Agilent 2100 Bioanalyzer.

The chain uses TRBV7-2 and TRBJ2-1; tentative D gene TRBD2, with 5 bases matching. The receptor was isolated from a woman in her forties with Graves' hyperthyroidism. Sequencing used blood. The CDR3 region: CASSLGGYNNEQFF. The base sequence is TGTGCCAGCAGCTTAGGAGGGTACAACAATGAGCAGTTCTTC.